The 26 T cell receptor beta chains in this list originate from one sample, sequenced in a study of blood T cells in healthy people across ages. Through a sample-barcoded 5' primer and a J-beta primer mix, a second PCR was run for about 6 to 12 cycles. TCRdb fed the 5' RACE reads into MiXCR, producing one record per CDR3 protein. The sample has 1.5 million to 1.9 million distinct CDR3 sequences; less than 45% are singletons. The sequencing input was blood. The receptors here all came from a woman aged 18 to 35 in good health.

CDR3 loop: CAGGTAYEQYF. DNA of the CDR3: TGTGCCGGCGGGACAGCGTACGAGCAGTACTTC. The V call is TRBV28, the J call TRBJ2-4; D may be TRBD1 (7 bases). TRBJ2-7 explains the end of the DNA better; the J call may be wrong. CDR1 is MDHEN, CDR2 SYDVKM, per germline. This CDR3 spans 11 amino acids.

Comments on this clonotype: A read error may produce the germline difference seen at one junction end. The genes are TRBV5-5 and TRBJ2-2, with D possibly TRBD2 on 6 matching bases. The CDR3 has 16 residues. Germline-derived CDR1 and CDR2 are SGHKS and YYEKEE (reference sequence). This chain's CDR3 is CASRLGRTILTGELFF. The CDR3 DNA is TGTGCCAGCAGGTTGGGGAGGACTATACTCACCGGGGAGCTGTTTTTT.

This clonotype showed up just a few times. This chain uses TRBV10-3 with TRBJ2-7, with 7 bases that match TRBD1. The CDR3 totals 14 residues. Per germline, CDR1 ENHRY and CDR2 SYGVKD. The ends lost 0 bases at V and 2 bases at J; junction bases unmatched: 1. DNA of the CDR3: TGTGCCATCAGTGAGTCCGGGACAGCCTACGAGCAGTACTTC. As protein: CAISESGTAYEQYF.

This clonotype has only a few counts. The V and J genes are TRBV5-6 and TRBJ1-2; TRBD1 matches 7 bases. Unmatched junction bases numbered 6, after V lost 5 bases and J lost 2 bases. The CDR3 is 14 amino acids. The germline gives CDR1 SGHDT, CDR2 YYEEEE. The CDR3 sequence is CASRKTGQNYGYTF. CDR3 DNA: TGTGCCAGCAGAAAGACGGGACAGAACTATGGCTACACCTTC.

This chain connects TRBV27 to TRBJ2-1; D remains unclear. This CDR3 has 13 amino acids. The germline CDR1 and CDR2 sequences are MNHEY and SMNVEV (reference sequence). Trimming removed 5 bases from V and 4 bases from J, with 9 bases in between. The CDR3 here is CASSAIKYNEQFF. CDR3 sequence (DNA): TGTGCCAGCAGTGCGATAAAGTACAATGAGCAGTTCTTC.

The chain has TRBV20-1 and TRBJ1-6; 9 nucleotides match TRBD1. The CDR3 runs to 13 residues. The V gene end was trimmed by 5 bases and the J gene end by 9 bases; junction bases not matched to a gene: 5. Germline loops: CDR1 DFQATT, CDR2 SNEGSKA (reference sequence). The CDR3 spells CSAPTGGGSPLHF. The CDR3 bases are TGCAGTGCTCCAACAGGGGGCGGTTCACCCCTCCACTTT.

The chain links TRBV20-1 to TRBJ2-3, with 10 bases that match TRBD2. Germline assignment: CDR1 DFQATT and CDR2 SNEGSKA (reference sequence). The CDR3 consists of 15 residues. V was pared by 4 bases and J by 4 bases, with 8 bases of the junction left unmatched. The CDR3 region has the DNA TGCAGTGCTAACAGGCCTAGCGGGGGTGCAGATACGCAGTATTTT. It translates to CSANRPSGGADTQYF.

Ten or more counts support this clonotype. The J gene is TRBJ2-7, the V gene TRBV20-1; D not certain. V gave up 6 bases and J gave up 3 bases, with 18 bases separating them. Germline-derived CDR1 and CDR2 are DFQATT and SNEGSKA (reference sequence). The CDR3 contains 14 residues. CDR3 DNA: TGCAGTGCCAGAAACCCTGTAGGCAACTACGAGCAGTACTTC. Its protein product is CSARNPVGNYEQYF.

V is TRBV28 and J is TRBJ1-1; D is uncertain. Germline V lookup: CDR1 MDHEN, CDR2 SYDVKM. This CDR3 spans 15 amino acids. V gave up 5 bases and J gave up 1 base, with 14 bases separating them. The CDR3 bases are TGTGCCAGCAGTCCTCCTGTGGTTGCGAACACTGAAGCTTTCTTT. Translated, it gives CASSPPVVANTEAFF.

This clonotype occurred a few times. This chain links TRBV7-2 with TRBJ2-4; 14 nucleotides match TRBD2. The CDR3 totals 17 residues. The V segment lost 4 bases and the J segment 6 bases; nucleotides outside the gene matches: 8. CDR1 SGHTA and CDR2 FQGNSA come from the germline V gene. The CDR3 DNA follows: TGTGCCAGCAGCTCGACTAGCGGGGGGGCCGGGGTAAACATTCAGTACTTC. Translating it yields CASSSTSGGAGVNIQYF.

The chain couples TRBV12-3 or TRBV12-4 to TRBJ1-2; D perhaps matches TRBD1 (5 bases). The V end was cut by 6 bases, the J end by 0 bases, with 14 bases between. The length of the CDR3 is 15 residues. CDR3 nucleotide sequence: TGTGCCAGCAGCCGAGACAGAAATTCTAACTATGGCTACACCTTC. Translating it yields CASSRDRNSNYGYTF.

Regarding this clonotype: The junction departs from the called germline gene at one end, perhaps through a read error. The chain carries TRBV5-1 and TRBJ2-6, with 8 bases identical to TRBD1. Germline loops: CDR1 SGHRS, CDR2 YFSETQ. This CDR3 spans 18 amino acids. The DNA of the CDR3 is TGCGCCAGCAGCTATGCGAGGACAGGGAGCTCTGAGGCCAACGTCCTGACTTTC. Translation: CASSYARTGSSEANVLTF. Variable domain in full (rest from reference TRBV5-1 and TRBJ2-6): KAGVTQTPRYLIKTRGQQVTLSCSPISGHRSVSWYQQTPGQGLQFLFEYFSETQRNKGNFPGRFSGRQFSNSRSEMNVSTLELGDSALYLCASSYARTGSSEANVLTFGAGSRLTVL.

This clonotype showed up just a few times. This chain links TRBV9 with TRBJ2-3; weak D call: TRBD1 (6 bases). The CDR3 runs 15 residues. Germline V CDR1 and CDR2: SGDLS, YYNGEE. V shed 3 bases and J shed 2 bases, with 13 bases lying between them. In DNA, the CDR3 is TGTGCCAGCAGCGCAGCACAGGGCATCACAGATACGCAGTATTTT. It encodes CASSAAQGITDTQYF. Drawing the rest from reference TRBV9 and TRBJ2-3, the complete variable domain is DSGVTQTPKHLITATGQRVTLRCSPRSGDLSVYWYQQSLDQGLQFLIQYYNGEERAKGNILERFSAQQFPDLHSELNLSSLELGDSALYFCASSAAQGITDTQYFGPGTRLTVL.

A note on this clonotype: Its ends do not fully match the called genes, so a read error is possible. V usage is TRBV3-1 and J usage is TRBJ1-2; D is undetermined. The CDR3 covers 11 residues. The germline V gene has CDR1 LGHDT and CDR2 YNNKEL (reference sequence). The CDR3 DNA reads TGTGCCGGCAGCCAAGTAAATGGCTACACCTTC. It encodes CAGSQVNGYTF.

This clonotype occurred a few times. The junction shows a germline mismatch at one end, possibly a read error. V is TRBV5-1 and J is TRBJ2-2, with D uncertain. CDR3 length: 16 amino acids. Germline V CDR1 and CDR2: SGHRS, YFSETQ. Written as DNA, the CDR3 is TGTGCCAGCAGCTTGGTGGCTGGGGCGAACACCGGGGAGCTGTTTTTT. Protein product: CASSLVAGANTGELFF. Complete variable domain (other parts from reference TRBV5-1 and TRBJ2-2): KAGVTQTPRYLIKTRGQQVTLSCSPISGHRSVSWYQQTPGQGLQFLFEYFSETQRNKGNFPGRFSGRQFSNSRSEMNVSTLELGDSALYLCASSLVAGANTGELFFGEGSRLTVL.

The gene calls are TRBV7-9 and TRBJ1-2; D call uncertain. V was clipped by 5 bases and J by 0 bases, with 10 bases between them. The CDR3 extends over 14 amino acids. Germline assignment: CDR1 SEHNR and CDR2 FQNEAQ (reference sequence). The DNA of the CDR3 is TGTGCCAGCAGCCAGGCATCAGCTAACTATGGCTACACCTTC. This translates into CASSQASANYGYTF.

V is TRBV6-1 and J is TRBJ1-2; D possibly corresponds to TRBD1 (6 bases). V lost 2 bases to trimming and J lost 4 bases, with 11 bases between them. Per the germline V gene, CDR1 is MNHNS and CDR2 is SASEGT. The CDR3 is 14 amino acids. The CDR3 region is CASSERRGLYGYTF. DNA of the CDR3: TGTGCCAGCAGTGAAAGGCGGGGGCTCTATGGCTACACCTTC.

There are a few counts of this clonotype. V is TRBV9 and J is TRBJ2-5; a weak D match, TRBD2 (5 bases). The V and J ends lost 0 bases and 4 bases respectively, with 13 bases between them. Per germline, CDR1 SGDLS and CDR2 YYNGEE. The CDR3 consists of 15 residues. CDR3 residues: CASSVGIAMGETQYF. The CDR3 nucleotides read TGTGCCAGCAGCGTAGGTATAGCGATGGGAGAGACCCAGTACTTC.

The gene calls are TRBV11-2 and TRBJ1-1; D possibly corresponds to TRBD1 (5 bases). The length of the CDR3 is 16 residues. Trimming left V 6 bases short and J 2 bases short, with 19 bases between. CDR1 is SGHAT and CDR2 is FQNNGV in the germline V gene. The CDR3 region has the DNA TGTGCCAGCAGGGCCCTTCTTCGGGACGGCAACACTGAAGCTTTCTTT. This sequence encodes CASRALLRDGNTEAFF.

The rearrangement joins TRBV29-1 to TRBJ1-2; D might be TRBD1 (6 bases). Trimming stripped 6 bases from V and 8 bases from J, with 25 bases between. CDR1 SQVTM and CDR2 ANQGSEA come from the germline V gene. The CDR3 sequence is 15 residues long. The CDR3 is CSVGGLAGAGEGYTF. CDR3 DNA: TGCAGCGTGGGTGGCTTGGCAGGGGCCGGTGAAGGCTACACCTTC.

With respect to this clonotype: This may arise from a read error, as a much more abundant clone is one base away. The gene calls are TRBV27 and TRBJ2-3; TRBD2 matches 7 bases. Per germline, CDR1 MNHEY and CDR2 SMNVEV (reference sequence). CDR3 size: 15 residues. The V and J ends lost 10 bases and 4 bases, in that order; junction bases with no gene match: 14. CDR3 residues: CATLKWEGYADTQYF. The CDR3, as DNA: TGTGCCACCCTTAAGTGGGAGGGATACGCAGATACGCAGTATTTT.

The chain employs TRBV10-3 and TRBJ1-1, with D hard to call. Germline CDR1 is ENHRY and CDR2 is SYGVKD. The CDR3 is made up of 13 amino acids. Trimming removed 1 base at V and 5 bases at J, with 8 bases between. The CDR3 DNA reads TGTGCCATCAGTGAGTATCTAGGAACTGAAGCTTTCTTT. It specifies CAISEYLGTEAFF.

The CDR3 DNA sequence: TGCAGTGCTAGAGATATGCGGTGGGAGAGCACAGATACGCAGTATTTT. Translating gives CSARDMRWESTDTQYF. J is TRBJ2-3 and V is TRBV20-1, with D tentatively TRBD2 (5 bases). CDR1 is DFQATT, CDR2 SNEGSKA, per germline (reference sequence). Trimming pared 0 bases from V and 0 bases from J, leaving 13 bases between. The CDR3 spans 16 residues.

This clonotype was recorded at least ten times. The rearrangement links TRBV20-1 to TRBJ2-7, with D unresolved. With 3 bases removed from V and 4 bases from J, the gap between germline ends came to 4 bases. This CDR3 spans 10 amino acids. Germline V gives CDR1 DFQATT, CDR2 SNEGSKA (reference sequence). Here the CDR3 DNA reads TGCAGTGCTAGCCCATACGAGCAGTACTTC. Its protein is CSASPYEQYF.

The chain uses TRBV7-2 and TRBJ2-1; possibly TRBD2 for D (7 bases). Germline V gene lookup returns CDR1 SGHTA and CDR2 FQGNSA. This CDR3 comprises 14 residues. The V and J ends lost 5 bases and 10 bases respectively, with 18 bases between them. The CDR3 is CASSPGAGVNEQFF. CDR3 DNA: TGTGCCAGCAGCCCAGGGGCGGGAGTGAACGAGCAGTTCTTC.

This clonotype has more than one count but fewer than ten. The V gene is TRBV12-3 or TRBV12-4, the J gene TRBJ1-1, with D unresolved. The CDR3 contains 13 residues. The V and J ends lost 5 bases and 3 bases respectively, with 10 bases between them. The CDR3 bases are TGTGCCAGCAGTCAACACCGGGACACTGAAGCTTTCTTT. This translates into CASSQHRDTEAFF.